These 30 T cell receptor beta chains share one sample of origin, sequenced in a study of blood T cell repertoires in COVID-19. The repertoire was sequenced with immunoSEQ multiplex PCR; TCRdb's copy has only in-frame clones and lacks some. The top ten clones hold under 4.5% of a sample with roughly 70,000 clones, 82% of them seen once. Sequenced sample: peripheral blood. All receptors come from a woman aged 55-75 years with acute or convalescent COVID-19.

The CDR3 loop reads CASSPPGQGNSPLHF. In DNA, the CDR3 is TGTGCCAGCAGCCCCCCGGGACAGGGAAATTCACCCCTCCACTTT. The chain links TRBV28 to TRBJ1-6; 9 nucleotides agree with TRBD1. Germline CDR1 MDHEN, CDR2 SYDVKM. V gave up 6 bases and J gave up 7 bases; unmatched junction bases: 7. The CDR3 loop spans 15 amino acids.

V is TRBV28 and J is TRBJ1-3; D possibly corresponds to TRBD1 (6 bases). The CDR3 runs 16 residues. Trimming shortened V by 6 bases and J by 0 bases, and 15 bases separated the two germline ends. Germline CDR1 MDHEN, CDR2 SYDVKM. The DNA of the CDR3 is TGTGCCAGCAGGGAGACGGGACACAGCTCTGGAAACACCATATATTTT. Amino acid sequence: CASRETGHSSGNTIYF.

CDR3 nucleotide sequence: TGCGCCAGCAAGACAGAGATCCAAGAGACCCAGTACTTC. Protein: CASKTEIQETQYF. The chain combines TRBV5-1 with TRBJ2-5; D is possibly TRBD1 (5 bases). Trimming removed 6 bases at V and 1 base at J, with 10 bases between. The CDR3 loop spans 13 amino acids. CDR1 is SGHRS and CDR2 is YFSETQ in the germline V gene.

This clone was found a few times. The CDR3 region has the DNA TGTGCCAGCGAAGTCGCTGGCGGCCATAATTCACCCCTCCACTTT. Translating it yields CASEVAGGHNSPLHF. The gene calls are TRBV5-6 and TRBJ1-6, with unresolved D. V lost 7 bases and J lost 5, with 16 bases in between. Germline-derived CDR1 and CDR2 are SGHDT and YYEEEE. The CDR3 spans 15 residues.

This clone was seen at least ten times. The V call is TRBV7-9, the J call TRBJ2-2; TRBD1 agrees at 9 bases. The CDR3 has 17 residues. Germline-derived CDR1 and CDR2 are SEHNR and FQNEAQ (reference sequence). J lost 6 bases, V lost 4 bases, and 12 bases had no gene match. This chain's CDR3 is CASSSLGGQGLAGELFF. CDR3 nucleotide sequence: TGTGCCAGCAGCTCATTAGGTGGACAGGGGTTGGCCGGGGAGCTGTTTTTT.

The chain recombines TRBV30 with TRBJ1-6; D unclear. Trimming left V 1 base short and J 9 bases short, with 13 bases between. CDR3 size: 14 residues. Germline CDR1 is GTSNPN and CDR2 is SVGIG (reference sequence). CDR3 DNA sequence: TGTGCCTGGAGTGGACAAGGGAGTGGTTCACCCCTCCACTTT. Its protein product is CAWSGQGSGSPLHF. The full variable domain, in which reference TRBV30 and TRBJ1-6 provide the parts outside the CDR3, is SQTIHQWPATLVQPVGSPLSLECTVEGTSNPNLYWYRQAAGRGLQLLFYSVGIGQISSEVPQNLSASRPQDRQFILSSKKLLLSDSGFYLCAWSGQGSGSPLHFGNGTRLTVT.

The rearrangement uses TRBV5-1 and TRBJ1-1; D perhaps matches TRBD1 (6 bases). Germline CDR1 and CDR2: SGHRS and YFSETQ. This CDR3 has 14 amino acids. V was shortened by 7 bases and J by 0 bases, with 13 bases between the two germline ends. The DNA of the CDR3 is TGCGCCAGCCGCTCGGACAGCATGAACACTGAAGCTTTCTTT. Its protein product is CASRSDSMNTEAFF.

Only one count was recorded for this clone. V usage is TRBV13 and J usage is TRBJ1-4; TRBD1 might be the D (6 bases). V was cut by 4 bases and J by 4 bases, with 10 bases left in between. CDR1 and CDR2 (germline): PRHDT, FYEKMQ (reference sequence). The CDR3 is 14 amino acids. This chain's CDR3 is CASSSDSFNEKLFF. CDR3 DNA sequence: TGTGCCAGCAGCTCGGACAGCTTTAATGAAAAACTGTTTTTT.

The chain carries TRBV7-2 and TRBJ1-3; no clear D gene. The CDR3 is made up of 15 amino acids. Germline CDR1 is SGHTA and CDR2 is FQGNSA. Deletions cut 1 base from V and 0 bases from J, with 7 bases between. The CDR3: CASSLVSVSGNTIYF. CDR3 bases: TGTGCCAGCAGCTTAGTCTCGGTCTCTGGAAACACCATATATTTT.

The chain joins TRBV2 to TRBJ1-6; 9 bases align to TRBD1. V dropped 7 bases and J dropped 8; count of bases not matched to a gene: 12. The CDR3 has 16 residues. Germline CDR1 is SNHLY and CDR2 is FYNNEI. The CDR3: CASNRGQTVTDSPLHF. In DNA form, the CDR3 reads TGTGCCAGCAACAGGGGGCAGACGGTCACGGATTCACCCCTCCACTTT.

This chain connects TRBV4-1 to TRBJ1-2, with D perhaps TRBD1 (6 bases). V dropped 1 base and J dropped 12 bases, with 21 bases sitting between them. This CDR3 contains 15 residues. Germline V gene sequence: CDR1 MGHRA, CDR2 YSYEKL. CDR3 in amino acids: CASSQGVGGHYFHTF. CDR3 in DNA: TGCGCCAGCAGCCAAGGAGTCGGGGGGCATTATTTCCACACCTTC.

This clone was recorded only once. Written as DNA, the CDR3 is TGTGCCACCAGTGGCCACAGGGGGGGCGCTTTGACCGGGGAGCTGTTTTTT. This gives the protein CATSGHRGGALTGELFF. The V and J genes are TRBV24-1 and TRBJ2-2, with D perhaps matching TRBD1 (8 bases). Germline V lookup: CDR1 KGHDR, CDR2 SFDVKD. Between the trimmed V and J ends, which lost 5 bases and 5 bases, there was a span of 20 bases. This CDR3 comprises 17 residues.

The chain carries TRBV5-8 and TRBJ2-5; TRBD2 agrees at 8 bases. Trimming cost V 5 bases and J 5 bases; bases outside gene matches: 11. CDR1 is SGHTS and CDR2 is YDEGEE in the germline V gene. The CDR3 length is 15 residues. The CDR3 is CASSPAGGGTETQYF. CDR3 bases: TGTGCCAGCAGTCCCGCGGGGGGAGGTACGGAGACCCAGTACTTC.

The genes are TRBV5-1 and TRBJ2-2; the match to TRBD2 covers 9 bases. Per the germline V gene, CDR1 is SGHRS and CDR2 is YFSETQ. The CDR3 runs to 15 residues. V lost 3 bases, J lost 5 bases, and 5 bases stayed unmatched. CDR3 coding DNA: TGCGCCAGCAGCTCCGGTCTAGCGGGGACCGGGGAGCTGTTTTTT. Translating it yields CASSSGLAGTGELFF.

This clone was recorded a few times. This chain links TRBV6-5 with TRBJ2-4; 7 bases map to TRBD1. This CDR3 has 14 residues. V dropped 6 bases and J dropped 3; count of bases not matched to a gene: 5. Germline V CDR1 and CDR2: MNHEY, SVGAGI. This chain's CDR3 is CASRSGQIKNIQYF. The CDR3 nucleotides read TGTGCCAGCAGGTCGGGACAGATCAAAAACATTCAGTACTTC.

The J gene is TRBJ1-1, the V gene TRBV19; 7 positions match TRBD1. This CDR3 has 12 amino acids. From germline, CDR1 is LNHDA and CDR2 SQIVND (reference sequence). The J segment lost 5 bases and the V segment lost 6 bases, leaving 3 bases of the junction unmatched. The CDR3 spells CASSDRVTEAFF. CDR3 nucleotides: TGTGCCAGTAGCGACAGGGTGACTGAAGCTTTCTTT.

The count of this clone is one. The chain couples TRBV28 to TRBJ1-6; a weak D match, TRBD1 (6 bases). Germline V CDR1 and CDR2: MDHEN, SYDVKM. The V end was cut by 7 bases, the J end by 7 bases, with 17 bases between. The CDR3 runs 15 residues. CDR3 DNA: TGTGCCAGCACCGGGACAACCGGGCCAAATTCACCCCTCCACTTT. This gives the protein CASTGTTGPNSPLHF.

The chain couples TRBV6-6 to TRBJ1-2; D is possibly TRBD1 (5 bases). Trimming shortened V by 10 bases and J by 3 bases, and 12 bases separated the two germline ends. CDR3 length: 12 amino acids. The germline CDR1 and CDR2 sequences are MNHNY and SVGAGI (reference sequence). CDR3 sequence (DNA): TGTGCCATCCGGGGGGGGGACTATGGCTACACCTTC. The encoded protein is CAIRGGDYGYTF.

V gene TRBV9 combines with J gene TRBJ2-3; D might be TRBD1 (6 bases). Germline V lookup: CDR1 SGDLS, CDR2 YYNGEE. The V end lost 4 bases, the J end lost 4 bases, and 13 bases lay between the germline ends. The CDR3 length is 14 residues. In DNA, the CDR3 is TGTGCCAGCAGCTTACGACAGGAGTCAGATACGCAGTATTTT. It encodes CASSLRQESDTQYF.

V usage is TRBV12-3 or TRBV12-4 and J usage is TRBJ1-2; 10 positions agree with TRBD1. V was clipped by 6 bases and J by 8 bases; unmatched bases: 6. The CDR3 totals 13 residues. The CDR3 region has the DNA TGTGCCAGCAGCCGGGACAGGGGTAGGGGCTACACCTTC. As protein: CASSRDRGRGYTF.

This chain joins TRBV3-1 (or the pseudogene TRBV3-2) and TRBJ2-7; D gene ambiguous. There are 13 residues in the CDR3. Germline assignment: CDR1 LGHDT and CDR2 YNNKEL (reference sequence). Trimming cost V 3 bases and J 1 base, with 7 bases left between them. This CDR3 reads CASSHDLSYEQYF. The DNA of the CDR3 is TGTGCCAGCAGCCACGACTTATCCTACGAGCAGTACTTC.

This chain joins TRBV7-9 and TRBJ2-3, with 8 bases identical to TRBD2. Germline values: CDR1 SEHNR, CDR2 FQNEAQ (reference sequence). The CDR3 consists of 16 residues. Trimming cost V 5 bases and J 2 bases; bases outside gene matches: 9. DNA for the CDR3: TGTGCCAGCAGCCACTGGACTAGCACCCCCACAGATACGCAGTATTTT. The encoded protein is CASSHWTSTPTDTQYF. Full variable domain (missing parts from reference TRBV7-9 and TRBJ2-3): DTGVSQNPRHKITKRGQNVTFRCDPISEHNRLYWYRQTLGQGPEFLTYFQNEAQLEKSRLLSDRFSAERPKGSFSTLEIQRTEQGDSAMYLCASSHWTSTPTDTQYFGPGTRLTVL.

Details on this clone: The junction does not match germline at one end; this may be a read error. The CDR3 reads CASSVETGRGYTF. For the CDR3, the DNA is TGTGCCAGCAGCGTAGAAACCGGGAGAGGCTACACCTTC. The chain links TRBV11-2 to TRBJ1-2; D remains unclear. This CDR3 has 13 residues. Germline assignment: CDR1 SGHAT and CDR2 FQNNGV.

In this sample, this clone turned up a few times. The chain carries TRBV6-5 and TRBJ2-7, with 7 bases that match TRBD2. Germline V gives CDR1 MNHEY, CDR2 SVGAGI. Unmatched junction bases numbered 9, after V lost 6 bases and J lost 1 base. The CDR3 sequence is 15 residues long. DNA of the CDR3: TGTGCCAGCAGATCGGAAGGAGCGGGGTCCTACGAGCAGTACTTC. Translated, it gives CASRSEGAGSYEQYF.

The chain joins TRBV4-1 to TRBJ2-7; 8 nucleotides line up with TRBD2. CDR1 is MGHRA, CDR2 YSYEKL, per germline. CDR3 length: 15 residues. V lost 5 bases, J lost 2 bases, and 8 bases stayed unmatched. In DNA, the CDR3 is TGCGCCAGCAGCGAAGCGGGAGCCGGCCCCTACGAGCAGTACTTC. It specifies CASSEAGAGPYEQYF.

In this sample, this clone turned up once. This chain links TRBV6-5 with TRBJ1-3; maybe TRBD1 (5 bases). V lost 6 bases to trimming and J lost 1 base, with 7 bases between them. The CDR3 extends over 13 amino acids. Germline CDR1 MNHEY, CDR2 SVGAGI. CDR3 in amino acids: CASSRQSGNTIYF. The CDR3 region has the DNA TGTGCCAGCAGCCGACAGTCTGGAAACACCATATATTTT.

About this clone itself: The same CDR3 is also encoded by other DNA sequences in this sample. The chain couples TRBV10-2 to TRBJ1-2, with 7 bases fitting TRBD1. V gave up 5 bases and J gave up 8 bases; unmatched junction bases: 5. The CDR3 has 12 amino acids. Germline CDR1 reads WSHSY; CDR2 reads SAAADI. This CDR3 is CASSLQGYGYTF. The CDR3 DNA reads as TGCGCCAGCAGTTTACAGGGGTACGGCTACACCTTC.

The chain is built from TRBV5-1 and TRBJ1-6; 9 bases align to TRBD1. Germline V lookup: CDR1 SGHRS, CDR2 YFSETQ. The V and J ends lost 1 base and 5 bases, in that order; junction bases with no gene match: 7. CDR3 length equals 17 residues. In DNA form, the CDR3 reads TGCGCCAGCAGCTTGATACAGGGGGCGCAGGATAATTCACCCCTCCACTTT. Residues: CASSLIQGAQDNSPLHF.

The table lists this clone with a count of one. The rearrangement uses TRBV6-2 or TRBV6-3 and TRBJ2-3; D remains unclear. This CDR3 region has 15 residues. V lost 1 base and J lost 5, with 13 bases in between. The germline CDR1 and CDR2 sequences are MNHEY and SVGEGT. CDR3 sequence reads: CASSYLAARGDTQYF. In DNA, the CDR3 is TGTGCCAGCAGTTACTTGGCGGCGCGTGGAGATACGCAGTATTTT.

The chain carries TRBV6-2 or TRBV6-3 and TRBJ2-4; possibly TRBD1 for D (5 bases). Trimming removed 6 bases at V and 1 base at J, with 16 bases between. The CDR3 spans 16 residues. Germline values: CDR1 MNHEY, CDR2 SVGEGT. The CDR3 DNA is TGTGCCAGCAGCCTCATTAGACAGAATGCCAAAAACATTCAGTACTTC. Its protein is CASSLIRQNAKNIQYF.